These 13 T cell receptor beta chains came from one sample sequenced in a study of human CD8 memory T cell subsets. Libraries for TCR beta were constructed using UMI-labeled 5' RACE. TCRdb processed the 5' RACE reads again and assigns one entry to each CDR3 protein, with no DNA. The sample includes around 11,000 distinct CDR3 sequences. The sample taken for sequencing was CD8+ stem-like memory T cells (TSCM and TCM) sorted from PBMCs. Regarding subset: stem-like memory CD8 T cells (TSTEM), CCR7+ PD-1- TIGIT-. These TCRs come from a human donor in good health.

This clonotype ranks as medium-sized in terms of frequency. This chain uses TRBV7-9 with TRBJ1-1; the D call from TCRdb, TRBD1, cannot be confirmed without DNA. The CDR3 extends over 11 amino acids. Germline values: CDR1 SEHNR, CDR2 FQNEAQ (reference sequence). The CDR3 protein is CASSETGEAFF.

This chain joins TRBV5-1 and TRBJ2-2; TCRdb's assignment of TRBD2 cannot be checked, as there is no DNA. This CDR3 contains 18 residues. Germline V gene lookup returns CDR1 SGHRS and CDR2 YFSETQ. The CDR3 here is CASSLTLLAGGGTGELFF.

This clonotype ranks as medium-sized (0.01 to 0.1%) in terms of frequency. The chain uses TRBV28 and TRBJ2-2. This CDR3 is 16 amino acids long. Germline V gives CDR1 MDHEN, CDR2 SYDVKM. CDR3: CASCSYHSVNTGELFF.

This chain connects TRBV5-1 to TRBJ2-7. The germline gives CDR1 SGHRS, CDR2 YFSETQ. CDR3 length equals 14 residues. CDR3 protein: CASSFLSASYEQYF. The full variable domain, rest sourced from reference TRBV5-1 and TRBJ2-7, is KAGVTQTPRYLIKTRGQQVTLSCSPISGHRSVSWYQQTPGQGLQFLFEYFSETQRNKGNFPGRFSGRQFSNSRSEMNVSTLELGDSALYLCASSFLSASYEQYFGPGTRLTVT.

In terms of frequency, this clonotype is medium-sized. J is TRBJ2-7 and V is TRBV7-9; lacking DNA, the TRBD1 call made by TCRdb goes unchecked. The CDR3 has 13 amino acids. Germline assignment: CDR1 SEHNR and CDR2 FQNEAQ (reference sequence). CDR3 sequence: CASRPGSGSVQYF.

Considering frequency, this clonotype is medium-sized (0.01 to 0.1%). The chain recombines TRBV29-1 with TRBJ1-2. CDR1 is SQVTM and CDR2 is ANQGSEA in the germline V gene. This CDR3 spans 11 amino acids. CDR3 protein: CSVVVVGGYTF.

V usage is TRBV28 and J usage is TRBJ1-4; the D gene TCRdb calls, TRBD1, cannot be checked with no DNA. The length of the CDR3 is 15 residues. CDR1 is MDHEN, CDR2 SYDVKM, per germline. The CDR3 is CASSWDRATNEKLFF.

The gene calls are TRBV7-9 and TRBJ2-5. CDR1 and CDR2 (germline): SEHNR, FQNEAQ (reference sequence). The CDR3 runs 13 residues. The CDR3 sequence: CASSLTFSETQYF.

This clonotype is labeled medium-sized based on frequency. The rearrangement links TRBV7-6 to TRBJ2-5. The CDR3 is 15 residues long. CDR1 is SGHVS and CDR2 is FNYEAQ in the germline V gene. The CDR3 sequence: CASSLASHHQETQYF.

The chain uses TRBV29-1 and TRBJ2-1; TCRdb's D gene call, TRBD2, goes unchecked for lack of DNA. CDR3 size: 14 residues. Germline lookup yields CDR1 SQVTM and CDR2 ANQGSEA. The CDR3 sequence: CSVKGLAGDNEQFF.

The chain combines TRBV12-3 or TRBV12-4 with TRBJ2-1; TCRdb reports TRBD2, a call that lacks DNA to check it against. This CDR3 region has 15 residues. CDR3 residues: CASSLGGTDYNEQFF.

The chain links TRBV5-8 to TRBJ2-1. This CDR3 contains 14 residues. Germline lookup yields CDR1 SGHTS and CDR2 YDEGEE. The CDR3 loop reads CASSLLESYNEQFF.

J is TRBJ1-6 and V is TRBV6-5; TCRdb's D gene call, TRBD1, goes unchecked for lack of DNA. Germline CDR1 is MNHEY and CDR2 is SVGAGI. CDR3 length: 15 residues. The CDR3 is CASSYSTGANSPLHF.